What follows are 27 T cell receptor beta chains derived from one specimen sequenced in a study of OX40 agonist ivuxolimab in advanced cancers. Sequencing was performed with immunoSEQ multiplex PCR; in TCRdb, only in-frame clones are kept and a portion is missing. The sample lists about 50,000 clones, about 91% occurring once. The sequences come from CD4+ or CD8+ T cells sorted from blood, collected in a trial of the OX40 agonist ivuxolimab. The receptors originated from an adult with an advanced solid tumor such as melanoma, head and neck, liver or kidney cancer.

The gene calls are TRBV4-3 and TRBJ2-2; D possibly corresponds to TRBD1 (6 bases). The CDR3 covers 16 residues. Germline V gene data show CDR1 as LGHNA and CDR2 as YSLEER. V was shortened by 1 base and J by 3 bases, with 12 bases between the two germline ends. CDR3 residues: CASSQVGQLYTGELFF. The CDR3 nucleotides read TGCGCCAGCAGCCAAGTAGGACAGTTATACACCGGGGAGCTGTTTTTT.

The chain employs TRBV13 and TRBJ2-3; TRBD1 is a possible D gene (5 bases). Germline V CDR1 and CDR2: PRHDT, FYEKMQ (reference sequence). Trimming took 0 bases from V and 1 from J, leaving 5 bases between them. The CDR3 contains 14 residues. CDR3 DNA sequence: TGTGCCAGCAGCTTAGGCAGGGGCACAGATACGCAGTATTTT. Amino acid sequence: CASSLGRGTDTQYF.

DNA for the CDR3: TGTGCCAGAAGTACATCCAGGGAATGGCGTGAAAAACTGTTTTTT. Its translation: CARSTSREWREKLFF. The rearrangement uses TRBV5-3 and TRBJ1-4, with D possibly being TRBD1 (5 bases). TRBV5-3 is flagged as an ORF with uncertain function. The CDR3 covers 15 residues. Trimming took off 5 bases at V and 7 bases at J, with 18 bases between the two ends.

Only one count was recorded for this clone. CDR3: CASRETGAGEKLFF. The CDR3, as DNA: TGTGCCAGCAGAGAGACAGGGGCGGGCGAAAAACTGTTTTTT. The genes are TRBV2 and TRBJ1-4; TRBD1 matches at 8 bases. Trimming at V came to 6 bases and at J to 8 bases, leaving 8 bases not matched to a gene. Looked up from germline, CDR1 is SNHLY and CDR2 is FYNNEI. The length of the CDR3 is 14 residues.

The chain uses TRBV4-1 and TRBJ2-3; weak D call: TRBD1 (6 bases). V shed 0 bases and J shed 6 bases, with 16 bases lying between them. The CDR3 has 16 amino acids. CDR1 is MGHRA and CDR2 is YSYEKL in the germline V gene. CDR3 coding DNA: TGCGCCAGCAGCCAAGATTGGGGGCCGCCGGAGGATACGCAGTATTTT. Protein sequence: CASSQDWGPPEDTQYF.

The chain is built from TRBV15 and TRBJ2-7, with D possibly called TRBD1 or TRBD2 (5 bases each). V was pared by 1 base and J by 2 bases, with 18 bases between. The CDR3 runs to 17 residues. Germline CDR1 reads LNHNV; CDR2 reads YYDKDF (reference sequence). CDR3 DNA sequence: TGTGCCACCAGCAGAGGGGGGAAGGGGAATCGGCCCTACGAGCAGTACTTC. The encoded protein is CATSRGGKGNRPYEQYF.

This chain connects TRBV10-3 to TRBJ2-5; TRBD2 matches 7 bases. CDR1 ENHRY and CDR2 SYGVKD come from the germline V gene. This CDR3 region has 15 residues. Trimming removed 0 bases from V and 2 bases from J; junction bases left unmatched: 3. This CDR3 is CAISESLGGQETQYF. The CDR3 nucleotides are TGTGCCATCAGTGAGTCACTGGGAGGGCAAGAGACCCAGTACTTC.

The chain couples TRBV13 to TRBJ2-1; maybe TRBD2 (6 bases). The CDR3 sequence is 13 residues long. The V gene lost 8 bases and the J gene lost 6 bases, with 14 bases spanning the gap. CDR1 and CDR2 from the germline V gene are PRHDT and FYEKMQ (reference sequence). CDR3 sequence reads: CASEKREFNEQFF. The CDR3 DNA is TGTGCCAGCGAGAAACGGGAGTTCAATGAGCAGTTCTTC.

V gene TRBV28 combines with J gene TRBJ2-3; a possible D gene is TRBD2 (6 bases). Trimming shortened V by 3 bases and J by 2 bases, and 12 bases separated the two germline ends. This CDR3 comprises 15 residues. Germline V gene lookup returns CDR1 MDHEN and CDR2 SYDVKM. The CDR3 spells CASSFERADTDTQYF. The CDR3 nucleotides read TGTGCCAGCAGTTTTGAGCGGGCGGACACAGATACGCAGTATTTT.

V and J are TRBV15 and TRBJ2-7, with D hard to call. The V gene's germline CDR1 is LNHNV and CDR2 YYDKDF (reference sequence). CDR3 length: 13 residues. Trimming cost V 1 base and J 6 bases, with 10 bases left between them. CDR3 nucleotide sequence: TGTGCCACCAGCAGAGTGTACGCGGTCGAGCAGTACTTC. Its protein is CATSRVYAVEQYF.

As regards this clone: Other DNA sequences from this sample encode an identical CDR3 as well. This chain uses TRBV9 with TRBJ2-7, with D maybe TRBD2 (7 bases). The CDR3 runs to 15 residues. Germline V gene lookup returns CDR1 SGDLS and CDR2 YYNGEE. V was clipped by 0 bases and J by 0 bases, with 10 bases between them. CDR3: CASSVAGGPSYEQYF. The CDR3 bases are TGTGCCAGCAGCGTAGCCGGGGGGCCCTCCTACGAGCAGTACTTC.

The chain recombines TRBV2 with TRBJ2-7, with TRBD1 matching over 7 bases. CDR1 is SNHLY and CDR2 is FYNNEI in the germline V gene. The CDR3 runs 14 residues. The V and J ends lost 5 bases and 2 bases, in that order; junction bases with no gene match: 6. CDR3 amino acids: CASSIRDSPYEQYF. CDR3 coding DNA: TGTGCCAGCAGTATTCGGGACAGCCCCTACGAGCAGTACTTC.

The V gene is TRBV28, the J gene TRBJ2-1; 12 nucleotides match TRBD1. The V segment lost 5 bases and the J segment 8 bases; nucleotides outside the gene matches: 13. The CDR3 is 17 amino acids. Germline V lookup: CDR1 MDHEN, CDR2 SYDVKM. The CDR3 loop reads CASSVPGQGAGTDEQFF. CDR3 nucleotide sequence: TGTGCCAGCAGTGTACCGGGACAGGGGGCTGGTACGGATGAGCAGTTCTTC.

The genes are TRBV29-1 and TRBJ1-1; the D is unclear. The CDR3 contains 11 residues. The germline V gene has CDR1 SQVTM and CDR2 ANQGSEA. V lost 4 bases and J 5 bases, leaving 8 bases between the germline ends. This CDR3 is CSVVRATEAFF. CDR3 coding DNA: TGCAGCGTTGTTCGAGCGACTGAAGCTTTCTTT.

The chain uses TRBV27 and TRBJ2-1; D is uncertain. The length of the CDR3 is 12 residues. Per germline, CDR1 MNHEY and CDR2 SMNVEV (reference sequence). V was pared by 5 bases and J by 5 bases, with 7 bases between. CDR3 protein: CASSPDNNEQFF. The DNA for the CDR3 is TGTGCCAGCAGTCCAGACAACAATGAGCAGTTCTTC.

Written as DNA, the CDR3 is TGTGCCAGCAGCCAGGAAGGGAACAACTATGGCTACACCTTC. It yields the protein CASSQEGNNYGYTF. The rearrangement uses TRBV16 and TRBJ1-2; D is uncertain. CDR3 size: 14 residues. Deletions cut 3 bases from V and 2 bases from J, with 10 bases between. The germline gives CDR1 KGHSY, CDR2 FQNENV.

The V gene is TRBV6-6, the J gene TRBJ2-5; D remains unclear. Between the trimmed V and J ends, which lost 2 bases and 5 bases, there was a span of 18 bases. The CDR3 loop spans 16 amino acids. From germline, CDR1 is MNHNY and CDR2 SVGAGI (reference sequence). In DNA form, the CDR3 reads TGTGCCAGCAGTTACCGAAAAGACAAGGAATGGGAGACCCAGTACTTC. Residues: CASSYRKDKEWETQYF.

V and J are TRBV6-4 and TRBJ1-1; D is undetermined. With 3 bases removed from V and 6 bases from J, the gap between germline ends came to 20 bases. CDR1 and CDR2 from the germline V gene are MRHNA and SNTAGT. The CDR3 is 16 residues long. The CDR3 DNA sequence: TGTGCCAGCAGTGAGTCTCCATATCGGAGCAGATCTGAAGCTTTCTTT. It is translated as CASSESPYRSRSEAFF.

The V and J genes are TRBV28 and TRBJ2-7; 7 bases map to TRBD1. Germline V lookup: CDR1 MDHEN, CDR2 SYDVKM. Losses at the gene ends were 2 bases for V and 2 bases for J; bases not matched to a gene: 6. The CDR3 covers 15 residues. The CDR3 spells CASSLDREIAYEQYF. The CDR3 DNA is TGTGCCAGCAGTTTAGACAGGGAAATAGCCTACGAGCAGTACTTC. The full variable domain, its missing parts supplied by reference TRBV28 and TRBJ2-7, is DVKVTQSSRYLVKRTGEKVFLECVQDMDHENMFWYRQDPGLGLRLIYFSYDVKMKEKGDIPEGYSVSREKKERFSLILESASTNQTSMYLCASSLDREIAYEQYFGPGTRLTVT.

This rearrangement joins TRBV2 to TRBJ1-2; TRBD1 matches at 7 bases. J lost 4 bases, V lost 11 bases, and 10 bases had no gene match. The CDR3 is made up of 13 amino acids. Germline V lookup: CDR1 SNHLY, CDR2 FYNNEI. The CDR3: CASQGGGSYGYTF. Written as DNA, the CDR3 is TGTGCCTCCCAGGGGGGAGGAAGCTATGGCTACACCTTC.

The chain has TRBV2 and TRBJ2-3; tentative D call: TRBD2 (5 bases). With 6 bases removed from V and 2 bases from J, the gap between germline ends came to 18 bases. This CDR3 has 16 amino acids. The germline gives CDR1 SNHLY, CDR2 FYNNEI. The CDR3 here is CASSHRDLDTTDTQYF. The CDR3 region has the DNA TGTGCCAGCAGCCACCGGGATTTGGATACCACAGATACGCAGTATTTT. The full variable domain, rest sourced from reference TRBV2 and TRBJ2-3, is EPEVTQTPSHQVTQMGQEVILRCVPISNHLYFYWYRQILGQKVEFLVSFYNNEISEKSEIFDDQFSVERPDGSNFTLKIRSTKLEDSAMYFCASSHRDLDTTDTQYFGPGTRLTVL.

As DNA, the CDR3 is TGTGCCAGCAGATCCGACAGGAGCTCCTACGAGCAGTACTTC. This encodes CASRSDRSSYEQYF. The J gene is TRBJ2-7, the V gene TRBV28; TRBD1 might be the D (6 bases). This CDR3 comprises 14 residues. Trimming stripped 6 bases from V and 0 bases from J, with 12 bases between. CDR1 and CDR2 from the germline V gene are MDHEN and SYDVKM.

V usage is TRBV9 and J usage is TRBJ2-1, with TRBD1 as a possible D gene (6 bases). Per the germline V gene, CDR1 is SGDLS and CDR2 is YYNGEE. The V end was cut by 2 bases, the J end by 0 bases, with 18 bases between. There are 18 residues in the CDR3. For the CDR3, the DNA is TGTGCCAGCAGCGTCAAACAGGGAGTTGGAACCTCCTACAATGAGCAGTTCTTC. This gives the protein CASSVKQGVGTSYNEQFF.

The chain employs TRBV6-6 and TRBJ2-7, with 7 bases identical to TRBD2. Germline V gives CDR1 MNHNY, CDR2 SVGAGI (reference sequence). J gave up 2 bases and V 0 bases, and 7 bases lay outside the gene matches. The CDR3 is made up of 16 amino acids. CDR3 sequence reads: CASSYSGTKMTYEQYF. The DNA for the CDR3 is TGTGCCAGCAGTTACTCCGGGACTAAGATGACCTACGAGCAGTACTTC.

V and J are TRBV6-6 and TRBJ2-1, with 7 bases lining up with TRBD1. This CDR3 is built from 15 residues. CDR1 and CDR2 from the germline V gene are MNHNY and SVGAGI (reference sequence). V trimming: 5 bases; J trimming: 4 bases; junction bases outside the gene matches: 8. CDR3 sequence reads: CASSPEGAVYNEQFF. The CDR3 DNA reads as TGTGCCAGCAGTCCCGAGGGGGCCGTATACAATGAGCAGTTCTTC.

The DNA of the CDR3 is TGTGCCAGCAGCTTCCCCGGGACAGGGAACGAGCAGTACTTC. It yields the protein CASSFPGTGNEQYF. The chain recombines TRBV2 with TRBJ2-7; 9 bases map to TRBD1. V shed 6 bases, J shed 5 bases, and the junction held 8 bases outside the gene matches. Germline V gene lookup returns CDR1 SNHLY and CDR2 FYNNEI. This CDR3 has 14 residues.

The genes are TRBV29-1 and TRBJ2-5; tentative D call: TRBD2 (6 bases). The CDR3 is 12 amino acids. Germline V gene lookup returns CDR1 SQVTM and CDR2 ANQGSEA. V was cut by 5 bases and J by 7 bases, with 14 bases left in between. For the CDR3, the DNA is TGCAGCGTTTTAAGGGAGGATGGGACCCAGTACTTC. Translating it yields CSVLREDGTQYF.